These T cell receptor beta chains were read from a single sample in a study of identical twins. MiXCR was run by TCRdb on the 5' RACE reads, yielding one entry per CDR3 protein. In the table there are about 200,000 distinct CDR3 sequences, approximately 10% of which are singletons. The material sequenced was memory T cells sorted from blood. Receptors were obtained from a man between 50 and 59 years old in good health. Each CDR3 is given without its conserved first and last residue. The size entry is marked missing in some rows and otherwise reads once, few, many or a size class.

abundance	j_gene	v_gene	CDR3aa
many	TRBJ1-2	TRBV9	ASSPLGGRGYGYT
many	TRBJ2-3	TRBV5-5	ASSLPSGSDTQY
few	TRBJ1-1	TRBV5-1	ASSSDDRGPYTEAF
few	TRBJ2-2	TRBV5-1	ASSLEGHNTGELF
many	TRBJ2-7	TRBV5-1	ASSLSSGGAYEQY
.	TRBJ2-3	TRBV4-2	ASSQDRAGQGRGDTQY
many	TRBJ1-4	TRBV28	ASSFLGFGGGSEKLF
few	TRBJ2-1	TRBV20-1	SAFSGRDNEQF
.	TRBJ1-5	TRBV24-1	ATSPAGQGNDQPQH
.	TRBJ1-3	TRBV6-1	ASSEGRGLSSGNTIY